One and the same sample provided the 27 T cell receptor beta chains below, sequenced in a study of shared clonotypes between healthy human individuals (dated by TCRdb to 2018 to 2021). To prepare the library, the immunoSEQ multiplex PCR assay was applied. TCRdb stores this immuneACCESS table with in-frame sequences only. Part of the clones is absent; in the studies checked, under half of the shortfall reflects unresolved V genes, and no reason is known for the rest. Recorded for this sample are 2 million to 2.5 million clones; around 90% of them occurred a single time. 0.37% of the sample is taken by the ten largest. Material: naive CD4+ T cells from PBMCs. Explained via the paper, the cell subset or site label denotes: CD45RA+ positively selected. Receptor source: a young man in good health. Some clones in this sample may be carry-over from other donors' samples.

The V gene is TRBV11-3, the J gene TRBJ2-5; D uncertain. Per the germline V gene, CDR1 is SGHNT and CDR2 is YENEEA. CDR3 length equals 13 residues. V was trimmed by 5 bases and J by 2 bases, leaving 9 bases between them. The CDR3 here is CASSHGRQETQYF. CDR3 coding DNA: TGTGCCAGCAGCCACGGGCGGCAAGAGACCCAGTACTTC. The full variable domain, in which reference TRBV11-3 and TRBJ2-5 provide the parts outside the CDR3, is EAGVVQSPRYKIIEKKQPVAFWCNPISGHNTLYWYLQNLGQGPELLIRYENEEAVDDSQLPKDRFSAERLKGVDSTLKIQPAELGDSAVYLCASSHGRQETQYFGPGTRLLVL.

Only one count was recorded for this clone. The V call is TRBV30, the J call TRBJ2-3; TRBD1 matches 9 bases. Germline-derived CDR1 and CDR2 are GTSNPN and SVGIG (reference sequence). The CDR3 is made up of 13 amino acids. The trim removed 7 bases at V and 3 bases at J, leaving 5 bases unmatched. Here the CDR3 DNA reads TGTGCCTTACAGGGGGCCGGTACAGATACGCAGTATTTT. Its translation is CALQGAGTDTQYF.

The chain has TRBV19 and TRBJ1-2, with TRBD1 as a possible D gene (6 bases). The germline V and J ends were trimmed by 3 bases and 4 bases, with 15 bases remaining between them. CDR3 length equals 15 residues. Per the germline V gene, CDR1 is LNHDA and CDR2 is SQIVND (reference sequence). The CDR3 spells CASSIGGATSYGYTF. In DNA, the CDR3 is TGTGCCAGTAGTATTGGGGGGGCAACATCCTATGGCTACACCTTC.

This clone was counted once. The gene calls are TRBV4-3 and TRBJ2-2; 7 bases map to TRBD1. This CDR3 contains 14 residues. Germline CDR1 LGHNA, CDR2 YSLEER. V was pared by 4 bases and J by 3 bases, with 2 bases of the junction left unmatched. The CDR3 loop is CASSPTGYTGELFF. The CDR3 nucleotides are TGCGCCAGCAGCCCGACAGGGTACACCGGGGAGCTGTTTTTT.

The chain links TRBV9 to TRBJ2-1; tentatively, D is TRBD2 (5 bases). This CDR3 has 15 residues. Germline V gives CDR1 SGDLS, CDR2 YYNGEE. V gave up 3 bases and J gave up 5 bases, with 15 bases separating them. This CDR3 is CASSAGRDYHNEQFF. Written as DNA, the CDR3 is TGTGCCAGCAGCGCGGGCCGGGATTATCACAATGAGCAGTTCTTC.

The rearrangement links TRBV5-6 to TRBJ2-3; TRBD2 aligns across 9 bases. V shed 0 bases and J 8 bases; nucleotides not matched to a gene: 10. The CDR3 contains 16 residues. The germline CDR1 and CDR2 sequences are SGHDT and YYEEEE. Here the CDR3 reads CASSLVRLAAWGTQYF. Here the CDR3 DNA reads TGTGCCAGCAGCTTGGTAAGACTAGCGGCTTGGGGTACGCAGTATTTT.

The rearrangement uses TRBV5-7 and TRBJ2-1, with TRBD1 identical over 8 bases. TRBV5-7 is an open reading frame whose function is uncertain. Trimming at V came to 4 bases and at J to 5 bases, leaving 17 bases not matched to a gene. The CDR3 covers 18 residues. CDR3 nucleotides: TGTGCCAGCAGCCCGGGGACAGGCCGTTTGCTCCTGGACAATGAGCAGTTCTTC. It yields the protein CASSPGTGRLLLDNEQFF.

The V call is TRBV2, the J call TRBJ2-3; 8 nucleotides line up with TRBD1. This CDR3 is 13 amino acids long. J lost 5 bases, V lost 6 bases, and 4 bases had no gene match. Germline CDR1 SNHLY, CDR2 FYNNEI. In DNA form, the CDR3 reads TGTGCCAGCAGCACAGGGGGGCGAGATACGCAGTATTTT. Translating gives CASSTGGRDTQYF.

This chain joins TRBV5-1 and TRBJ2-5; 12 bases line up with TRBD2. The ends lost 0 bases at V and 4 bases at J; junction bases unmatched: 10. Per germline, CDR1 SGHRS and CDR2 YFSETQ. CDR3 length: 18 amino acids. The CDR3, as DNA: TGCGCCAGCAGCTTGGGACTAGCGGGAGAGCGGAGAATAGAGACCCAGTACTTC. This codes for CASSLGLAGERRIETQYF. Full variable domain (outside the CDR3, taken from reference TRBV5-1 and TRBJ2-5): KAGVTQTPRYLIKTRGQQVTLSCSPISGHRSVSWYQQTPGQGLQFLFEYFSETQRNKGNFPGRFSGRQFSNSRSEMNVSTLELGDSALYLCASSLGLAGERRIETQYFGPGTRLLVL.

V is TRBV7-2 and J is TRBJ2-3; 10 positions match TRBD2. Trimming took 2 bases from V and 5 from J; bases not matched to a gene: 7. Germline assignment: CDR1 SGHTA and CDR2 FQGNSA. This CDR3 comprises 16 residues. CDR3: CASSLSLAGAVDTQYF. CDR3 coding DNA: TGTGCCAGCAGCTTATCGCTAGCGGGAGCCGTAGATACGCAGTATTTT.

The chain is built from TRBV5-1 and TRBJ1-2; D is unclear. Germline values: CDR1 SGHRS, CDR2 YFSETQ. The CDR3 has 15 amino acids. Deletions cut 0 bases from V and 13 bases from J, with 22 bases between. For the CDR3, the DNA is TGCGCCAGCAGCTTGGCCGGGGAAGCAAATCAGAGAGGCACCTTC. It codes for CASSLAGEANQRGTF.

This clone appeared a few times. The CDR3 DNA follows: TGTGCCTGGAGTGATTTGGGCAGGGGGGACACTGAAGCTTTCTTT. This translates into CAWSDLGRGDTEAFF. The V call is TRBV30, the J call TRBJ1-1, with 7 bases that match TRBD1. CDR3 length equals 15 residues. With 1 base clipped from V and 3 bases from J, the junction kept 8 bases outside the gene matches. Looked up from germline, CDR1 is GTSNPN and CDR2 is SVGIG (reference sequence).

This clone was seen just once. V and J are TRBV19 and TRBJ2-7, with 9 bases aligning to TRBD2. V gave up 4 bases and J gave up 2 bases; unmatched junction bases: 6. The germline gives CDR1 LNHDA, CDR2 SQIVND (reference sequence). CDR3 size: 15 residues. The CDR3 here is CASSRWASGTYEQYF. The CDR3 region has the DNA TGTGCCAGTAGTAGATGGGCTAGCGGGACCTACGAGCAGTACTTC.

This chain connects TRBV4-3 to TRBJ2-5, with D maybe TRBD1 (5 bases). Trimming stripped 1 base from V and 3 bases from J, with 12 bases between. CDR3 size: 15 residues. Germline V gene sequence: CDR1 LGHNA, CDR2 YSLEER. CDR3 loop: CASSQGGAGKETQYF. The DNA for the CDR3 is TGCGCCAGCAGCCAAGGTGGGGCTGGTAAAGAGACCCAGTACTTC.

This chain links TRBV4-2 with TRBJ2-5; 10 bases fit TRBD2. The J call is doubtful: the DNA matches TRBJ2-7 better. Germline assignment: CDR1 LGHNA and CDR2 YNFKEQ. This CDR3 is built from 15 residues. The CDR3 here is CASSQGLAGRNEQYF. The CDR3 nucleotides are TGTGCCAGCAGCCAAGGACTAGCGGGTAGAAACGAGCAGTACTTC.

The chain has TRBV6-5 and TRBJ2-7; 9 bases are a match to TRBD2. This CDR3 has 15 residues. With 1 base clipped from V and 3 bases from J, the junction kept 4 bases outside the gene matches. The germline V gene encodes CDR1 MNHEY and CDR2 SVGAGI. CDR3 region: CASSYWLAGRYEQYF. The CDR3 DNA reads as TGTGCCAGCAGTTACTGGCTAGCGGGACGCTACGAGCAGTACTTC.

The rearrangement uses TRBV19 and TRBJ1-2, with D hard to call. In germline, CDR1 is LNHDA, CDR2 SQIVND (reference sequence). This CDR3 is built from 14 residues. V lost 5 bases and J 0 bases, leaving 10 bases between the germline ends. The CDR3: CASSPRGPNYGYTF. The CDR3 DNA reads as TGTGCCAGTAGTCCAAGAGGTCCTAACTATGGCTACACCTTC.

V usage is TRBV28 and J usage is TRBJ2-5, with 11 bases identical to TRBD2. The CDR3 consists of 17 residues. The germline V gene has CDR1 MDHEN and CDR2 SYDVKM. J lost 6 bases, V lost 5 bases, and 14 bases had no gene match. The CDR3: CASSSFGTSGGGKTQYF. The DNA of the CDR3 is TGTGCCAGCAGTAGCTTCGGGACTAGCGGTGGGGGGAAGACCCAGTACTTC. The full variable domain, rest sourced from reference TRBV28 and TRBJ2-5, is DVKVTQSSRYLVKRTGEKVFLECVQDMDHENMFWYRQDPGLGLRLIYFSYDVKMKEKGDIPEGYSVSREKKERFSLILESASTNQTSMYLCASSSFGTSGGGKTQYFGPGTRLLVL.

Details on this clone: Other nucleotide sequences in the sample specify the same CDR3. The chain has TRBV7-3 and TRBJ2-6; no reliable D call. The length of the CDR3 is 15 residues. Looked up from germline, CDR1 is SGHTA and CDR2 is FQGTGA. V dropped 5 bases and J dropped 0 bases, with 8 bases sitting between them. The DNA of the CDR3 is TGTGCCAGCAGCCTTGGAAGCTCTGGGGCCAACGTCCTGACTTTC. Translating it yields CASSLGSSGANVLTF.

In this sample, this clone turned up once. The chain uses TRBV5-1 and TRBJ2-7; 8 bases align to TRBD1. Germline V lookup: CDR1 SGHRS, CDR2 YFSETQ. The CDR3 has 15 amino acids. V shed 4 bases, J shed 5 bases, and the junction held 11 bases outside the gene matches. CDR3 loop: CASSGKDRARDEQYF. The CDR3 bases are TGCGCCAGCAGCGGGAAGGACAGGGCCAGGGACGAGCAGTACTTC.

The gene calls are TRBV14 and TRBJ2-2; TRBD2 matches 11 bases. Trimming took 1 base from V and 6 from J; bases not matched to a gene: 13. Germline V gene sequence: CDR1 SGHDN, CDR2 FVKESK. The CDR3 runs 19 residues. CDR3 nucleotides: TGTGCCAGCAGCCAAGTTCGCAGGGCTAGCGGGAGGTCTGCCGGGGAGCTGTTTTTT. Translation: CASSQVRRASGRSAGELFF.

The CDR3 nucleotides read TGTGCCAGCACCGCAGGAGGACAACCGAAGACTGAAGCTTTCTTT. Translated, it gives CASTAGGQPKTEAFF. This sequence joins TRBV6-5 and TRBJ1-1, with D possibly matching TRBD1 (5 bases). This CDR3 is 15 amino acids long. Germline values: CDR1 MNHEY, CDR2 SVGAGI. V was clipped by 7 bases and J by 5 bases, with 20 bases between them.

CDR3 DNA sequence: TGTGCCAGCAGTTTAGGGTACGACGAGCAGTACTTC. This sequence encodes CASSLGYDEQYF. The chain employs TRBV28 and TRBJ2-7; D call uncertain. Trimming stripped 2 bases from V and 5 bases from J, with 7 bases between. From germline, CDR1 is MDHEN and CDR2 SYDVKM. This CDR3 is built from 12 residues.

V usage is TRBV6-5 and J usage is TRBJ2-3, with TRBD2 identical over 7 bases. Per germline, CDR1 MNHEY and CDR2 SVGAGI. J gave up 12 bases and V 2 bases, and 8 bases lay outside the gene matches. The CDR3 is 13 residues long. CDR3 nucleotides: TGTGCCAGCAGTTACAGGTTCCAGCGGGACCAGTATTTT. The encoded protein is CASSYRFQRDQYF.

V and J are TRBV7-2 and TRBJ2-5; TRBD2 is a possible D gene (6 bases). Germline CDR1 and CDR2: SGHTA and FQGNSA. The CDR3 totals 14 residues. Trimming removed 5 bases at V and 5 bases at J, with 15 bases between. The CDR3 coding sequence is TGTGCCAGCAGCACACGGACTACTATGGAGACCCAGTACTTC. This codes for CASSTRTTMETQYF.

The chain recombines TRBV2 with TRBJ2-7; TRBD1 might be the D (5 bases). CDR1 SNHLY and CDR2 FYNNEI come from the germline V gene. V was shortened by 4 bases and J by 0 bases, with 7 bases between the two germline ends. The CDR3 sequence is 13 residues long. Here the CDR3 DNA reads TGTGCCAGCAGTGCGGACATCTCCTACGAGCAGTACTTC. Amino acids: CASSADISYEQYF.

This sequence joins TRBV6-6 and TRBJ2-7; possible D gene TRBD1, 6 bases. CDR1 MNHNY and CDR2 SVGAGI come from the germline V gene (reference sequence). The V end lost 5 bases, the J end lost 5 bases, and 19 bases lay between the germline ends. The CDR3 is 15 amino acids. CDR3 bases: TGTGCCAGCAGTGGCACAGGGCCAAGGCGGGACGAGCAGTACTTC. It specifies CASSGTGPRRDEQYF.